This T cell receptor beta chain was documented in a study of blood T cells in healthy people across ages. PCR was performed a second time for about 6 to 11 cycles using a sample-barcoded 5' primer and a J-beta primer mix. Template switching added a 12-random-nucleotide identifier to every cDNA molecule. TCRdb itself ran the 5' RACE reads through MiXCR, one entry per CDR3 protein. Of 1,800,000 or so distinct CDR3 sequences listed, approximately 39% are singletons. Germline V lookup: CDR1 SQVTM, CDR2 ANQGSEA. The CDR3 extends over 12 amino acids. Deletions cut 4 bases from V and 8 bases from J, with 12 bases between. There are many counts of this clonotype.

The sample was blood. This clonotype was obtained from a human donor in good health. This rearrangement joins TRBV29-1 to TRBJ2-4; TRBD2 is a possible D gene (5 bases). This CDR3 reads CSVVRQRDIQYF. The CDR3 nucleotides read TGCAGCGTTGTAAGGCAGAGGGACATTCAGTACTTC. The full variable domain, completed using reference TRBV29-1 and TRBJ2-4, is SAVISQKPSRDICQRGTSLTIQCQVDSQVTMMFWYRQQPGQSLTLIATANQGSEATYESGFVIDKFPISRPNLTFSTLTVSNMSPEDSSIYLCSVVRQRDIQYFGAGTRLSVL.